The next 25 T cell receptor beta chains were all read from a single sample in a study of shared clonotypes between healthy human individuals. The table came from immunoSEQ multiplex PCR; TCRdb's copy has only in-frame clones and leaves some out. This table holds about 2 million clones, about 95% found once. CD45RO-negative CD8 cells positively selected for CCR7 made up the naive population, which excluded terminally differentiated effector memory CD45RA+ cells. The sequenced sample consisted of naive CD8+ T cells sorted from blood. Receptors were obtained from a man aged 18 to 29 in good health.

V and J are TRBV6-6 and TRBJ2-7, with 9 bases identical to TRBD2. The CDR3 spans 14 residues. Germline CDR1 MNHNY, CDR2 SVGAGI (reference sequence). Trimming took 6 bases from V and 7 from J; bases not matched to a gene: 10. The CDR3 DNA reads TGTGCCAGCAGCTCCGGGACTAGCCTTTTTGAGCAGTACTTC. Protein sequence: CASSSGTSLFEQYF.

Only one count was recorded for this clone. The rearrangement joins TRBV28 to TRBJ2-5; TRBD2 agrees at 8 bases. The CDR3 has 18 amino acids. Germline trimming cut 3 bases from V and 4 bases from J; bases unmatched to any gene: 16. Germline assignment: CDR1 MDHEN and CDR2 SYDVKM. Here the CDR3 DNA reads TGTGCCAGCAGTTTTAAGGAACTAGCGGAAAACATAGGAGAGACCCAGTACTTC. This translates into CASSFKELAENIGETQYF.

V is TRBV28 and J is TRBJ2-7, with 10 bases aligning to TRBD1. V gave up 1 base and J gave up 6 bases; unmatched junction bases: 9. This CDR3 is built from 16 residues. Germline CDR1 is MDHEN and CDR2 is SYDVKM. The CDR3 sequence: CASSLSPWGTGAEQYF. The DNA for the CDR3 is TGTGCCAGCAGTTTATCACCATGGGGGACAGGGGCCGAGCAGTACTTC.

The chain links TRBV7-9 to TRBJ1-4; D unresolved. V lost 5 bases, J lost 8 bases, and 24 bases lay in between. Per the germline V gene, CDR1 is SEHNR and CDR2 is FQNEAQ (reference sequence). The CDR3 length is 17 residues. CDR3 sequence reads: CASSAHQTRRVDEKLFF. Here the CDR3 DNA reads TGTGCCAGCAGCGCTCACCAGACCCGCCGGGTCGACGAAAAACTGTTTTTT.

V usage is TRBV4-1 and J usage is TRBJ2-7; 10 bases are shared with TRBD2. The J segment lost 3 bases and the V segment lost 4 bases, leaving 12 bases of the junction unmatched. Germline-derived CDR1 and CDR2 are MGHRA and YSYEKL. This CDR3 has 17 residues. The CDR3 DNA follows: TGCGCCAGCAGCCCCGCGCTAGCGGGAGAATGGGGCTACGAGCAGTACTTC. This encodes CASSPALAGEWGYEQYF.

V usage is TRBV30 and J usage is TRBJ2-3, with 12 bases that match TRBD2. Germline-derived CDR1 and CDR2 are GTSNPN and SVGIG (reference sequence). J lost 4 bases, V lost 5 bases, and 4 bases had no gene match. The CDR3 is 14 amino acids. CDR3 in amino acids: CAWSSGGGADTQYF. In DNA form, the CDR3 reads TGTGCCTGGTCTAGCGGGGGGGGAGCAGATACGCAGTATTTT.

The genes are TRBV5-1 and TRBJ2-7, with D possibly TRBD1 on 6 matching bases. CDR3 length: 15 residues. Per the germline V gene, CDR1 is SGHRS and CDR2 is YFSETQ. The V end lost 1 base, the J end lost 7 bases, and 18 bases lay between the germline ends. CDR3 sequence: CASSLWEGGDGEQYF. In nucleotides, the CDR3 is TGCGCCAGCAGCTTGTGGGAAGGGGGAGATGGGGAGCAGTACTTC. Supplemented by reference TRBV5-1 and TRBJ2-7, the full variable domain reads KAGVTQTPRYLIKTRGQQVTLSCSPISGHRSVSWYQQTPGQGLQFLFEYFSETQRNKGNFPGRFSGRQFSNSRSEMNVSTLELGDSALYLCASSLWEGGDGEQYFGPGTRLTVT.

The chain combines TRBV11-3 with TRBJ2-2; TRBD2 matches at 10 bases. Germline CDR1 and CDR2: SGHNT and YENEEA. The CDR3 is made up of 16 amino acids. Germline trimming cut 5 bases from V and 0 bases from J; bases unmatched to any gene: 3. The CDR3 protein is CASSHGLAANTGELFF. Here the CDR3 DNA reads TGTGCCAGCAGCCATGGACTAGCGGCGAACACCGGGGAGCTGTTTTTT.

Comment on this clone: Other DNA sequences in this sample translate to the same CDR3. The V and J genes are TRBV4-3 and TRBJ2-7; D gene unclear. Germline V gene lookup returns CDR1 LGHNA and CDR2 YSLEER. Trimming removed 0 bases at V and 4 bases at J, with 7 bases between. This CDR3 comprises 13 residues. CDR3 sequence (DNA): TGCGCCAGCAGCCAAGAAGCTGGGTACGAGCAGTACTTC. It specifies CASSQEAGYEQYF.

The chain links TRBV30 to TRBJ2-7; perhaps TRBD2 as D (6 bases). CDR3 length equals 12 residues. Trimming pared 0 bases from V and 6 bases from J, leaving 9 bases between. CDR1 is GTSNPN and CDR2 is SVGIG in the germline V gene (reference sequence). The CDR3 DNA is TGTGCCTGGAGTGTATCGGGGGTCGAGCAGTACTTC. Its protein product is CAWSVSGVEQYF.

To note about this clone: Other nucleotide sequences from this sample produce the same CDR3. The chain employs TRBV5-1 and TRBJ2-7, with 13 bases aligning to TRBD2. The CDR3 contains 15 residues. V was clipped by 4 bases and J by 2 bases; unmatched bases: 3. CDR1 is SGHRS, CDR2 YFSETQ, per germline. In DNA, the CDR3 is TGCGCCAGCAGCCCTGGACTAGCGGGAGCCTACGAGCAGTACTTC. This sequence encodes CASSPGLAGAYEQYF.

This chain uses TRBV6-6 with TRBJ1-1, with a tentative D call TRBD1 (5 bases). This CDR3 region has 14 residues. Looked up from germline, CDR1 is MNHNY and CDR2 is SVGAGI (reference sequence). Between the trimmed V and J ends, which lost 5 bases and 0 bases, there was a span of 10 bases. The CDR3 here is CASSGETVNTEAFF. CDR3 in DNA: TGTGCCAGCAGTGGGGAGACAGTGAACACTGAAGCTTTCTTT.

This clone was counted once. The chain employs TRBV5-4 and TRBJ2-3, with TRBD2 identical over 7 bases. Per the germline V gene, CDR1 is SGHNT and CDR2 is YYREEE (reference sequence). Trimming took 0 bases from V and 2 from J; bases not matched to a gene: 3. The CDR3 runs to 15 residues. CDR3 sequence (DNA): TGTGCCAGCAGCTTGGCACTAGCGCACACAGATACGCAGTATTTT. This codes for CASSLALAHTDTQYF. The full variable domain, with the rest looked up from reference TRBV5-4 and TRBJ2-3, is ETGVTQSPTHLIKTRGQQVTLRCSSQSGHNTVSWYQQALGQGPQFIFQYYREEENGRGNFPPRFSGLQFPNYSSELNVNALELDDSALYLCASSLALAHTDTQYFGPGTRLTVL.

The gene calls are TRBV10-2 and TRBJ2-7, with a tentative D call TRBD2 (6 bases). The CDR3 is made up of 13 amino acids. Germline CDR1 reads WSHSY; CDR2 reads SAAADI. V was shortened by 10 bases and J by 4 bases, with 17 bases between the two germline ends. CDR3 nucleotide sequence: TGCGCCACCGGGGGACCGGGTGCTTACGAGCAGTACTTC. It is translated as CATGGPGAYEQYF.

As to this clone: This CDR3 is also generated by other DNA sequences in the sample. The chain uses TRBV6-5 and TRBJ2-7, with 8 bases aligning to TRBD1. The CDR3 is made up of 13 amino acids. The germline V gene has CDR1 MNHEY and CDR2 SVGAGI. J lost 3 bases, V lost 6 bases, and 4 bases had no gene match. CDR3 region: CASRPGQGYEQYF. The CDR3 nucleotides are TGTGCCAGCAGGCCCGGACAGGGCTACGAGCAGTACTTC.

This chain's CDR3 is CASSLEGLWGFF. CDR3 nucleotide sequence: TGTGCCAGCAGCTTAGAAGGTCTCTGGGGTTTCTTT. The gene calls are TRBV7-9 and TRBJ1-1; the D is unclear. The length of the CDR3 is 12 residues. V was trimmed by 1 base and J by 13 bases, leaving 13 bases between them. The germline V gene encodes CDR1 SEHNR and CDR2 FQNEAQ (reference sequence).

This clone has a handful of counts. Other DNA sequences in this specimen translate into the identical CDR3. The chain joins TRBV4-1 to TRBJ2-2, with D hard to call. CDR1 is MGHRA, CDR2 YSYEKL, per germline. With 0 bases removed from V and 6 bases from J, the gap between germline ends came to 2 bases. The CDR3 length is 12 residues. The CDR3 DNA reads as TGCGCCAGCAGCCAAGATTCCGGGGAGCTGTTTTTT. It specifies CASSQDSGELFF.

As concerns this clone: The same CDR3 is also encoded by other DNA sequences in this sample. This chain connects TRBV4-3 to TRBJ2-7, with a tentative D call TRBD2 (5 bases). Looked up from germline, CDR1 is LGHNA and CDR2 is YSLEER. The V and J ends lost 0 bases and 0 bases respectively, with 6 bases between them. This CDR3 region has 14 residues. CDR3 DNA: TGCGCCAGCAGCCAAGACCGGGGCTCCTACGAGCAGTACTTC. Translation: CASSQDRGSYEQYF.

J is TRBJ1-4 and V is TRBV7-9, with TRBD1 matching 7 bases. The trim removed 4 bases at V and 7 bases at J, leaving 9 bases unmatched. This CDR3 spans 15 amino acids. The germline V gene has CDR1 SEHNR and CDR2 FQNEAQ (reference sequence). CDR3 sequence: CASSSTDRVGEKLFF. The CDR3 nucleotides are TGTGCCAGCAGCTCTACCGACAGGGTGGGTGAAAAACTGTTTTTT.

The chain joins TRBV7-3 to TRBJ2-1, with 7 positions matching TRBD1. With 4 bases clipped from V and 4 bases from J, the junction kept 10 bases outside the gene matches. The CDR3 totals 16 residues. CDR1 is SGHTA, CDR2 FQGTGA, per germline. The CDR3 protein is CASSSGIQGSYNEQFF. The CDR3 bases are TGTGCCAGCAGCTCCGGAATACAGGGGTCTTACAATGAGCAGTTCTTC.

This clone was seen only once. The chain has TRBV27 and TRBJ2-7, with TRBD2 identical over 13 bases. Germline CDR1 MNHEY, CDR2 SMNVEV (reference sequence). Germline trimming cut 6 bases from V and 2 bases from J; bases unmatched to any gene: 13. This CDR3 contains 18 residues. CDR3 residues: CASSPGLAGALPAYEQYF. The CDR3 DNA reads as TGTGCCAGCAGCCCTGGACTAGCGGGGGCCCTCCCAGCCTACGAGCAGTACTTC.

The V call is TRBV6-6, the J call TRBJ2-7; D unclear. This CDR3 spans 13 amino acids. From germline, CDR1 is MNHNY and CDR2 SVGAGI (reference sequence). V was trimmed by 0 bases and J by 6 bases, leaving 9 bases between them. The CDR3 DNA is TGTGCCAGCAGTTACTCCCCTGCGGCCGAGCAGTACTTC. This encodes CASSYSPAAEQYF.

The V and J genes are TRBV9 and TRBJ2-7; D uncertain. The CDR3 has 15 residues. CDR1 is SGDLS and CDR2 is YYNGEE in the germline V gene. Trimming shortened V by 0 bases and J by 2 bases, and 12 bases separated the two germline ends. In nucleotides, the CDR3 is TGTGCCAGCAGCGTAGATAGTGCTGTAGCCTACGAGCAGTACTTC. It encodes CASSVDSAVAYEQYF.

V gene TRBV6-1 combines with J gene TRBJ2-7; no reliable D call. Germline CDR1 reads MNHNS; CDR2 reads SASEGT. The CDR3 consists of 15 residues. V lost 2 bases, J lost 2 bases, and 13 bases lay in between. CDR3 in amino acids: CASSEKAVGPYEQYF. The CDR3 DNA is TGTGCCAGCAGTGAAAAGGCAGTGGGTCCCTACGAGCAGTACTTC.

The chain links TRBV7-9 to TRBJ2-6, with TRBD1 matching 7 bases. V trimming: 4 bases; J trimming: 0 bases; junction bases outside the gene matches: 3. This CDR3 has 16 residues. The germline V gene has CDR1 SEHNR and CDR2 FQNEAQ (reference sequence). The CDR3 sequence: CASSSGQLSGANVLTF. CDR3 DNA sequence: TGTGCCAGCAGCTCGGGACAGCTCTCTGGGGCCAACGTCCTGACTTTC.